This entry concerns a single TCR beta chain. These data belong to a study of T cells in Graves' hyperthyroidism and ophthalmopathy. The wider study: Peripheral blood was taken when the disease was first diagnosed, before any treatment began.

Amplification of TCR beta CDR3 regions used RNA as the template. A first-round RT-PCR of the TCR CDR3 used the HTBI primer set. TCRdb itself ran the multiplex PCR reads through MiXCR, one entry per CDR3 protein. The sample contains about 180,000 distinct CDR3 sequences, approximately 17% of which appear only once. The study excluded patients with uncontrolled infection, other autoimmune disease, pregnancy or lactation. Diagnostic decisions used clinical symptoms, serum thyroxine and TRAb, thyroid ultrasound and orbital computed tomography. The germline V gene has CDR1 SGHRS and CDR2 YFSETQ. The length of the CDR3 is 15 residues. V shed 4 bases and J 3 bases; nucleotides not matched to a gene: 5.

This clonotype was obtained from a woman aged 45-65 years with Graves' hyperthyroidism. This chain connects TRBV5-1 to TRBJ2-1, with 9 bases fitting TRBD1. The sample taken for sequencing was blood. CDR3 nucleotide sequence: TGCGCCAGCAGCCCGGGACAGGGCAACTACAATGAGCAGTTCTTC. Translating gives CASSPGQGNYNEQFF.